This T cell receptor beta chain came from a study of cytotoxic CD8 clonotypes in ibrutinib-treated CLL. Only in-frame clones appear in the TCRdb table, and some are missing; sequencing was by immunoSEQ multiplex PCR. The data contain roughly 190,000 clones, over 60% of them singletons. Per germline, CDR1 LNHDA and CDR2 SQIVND (reference sequence). Trimming removed 7 bases at V and 3 bases at J, with 4 bases between. This CDR3 is 11 amino acids long. Source: PBMCs, taken after 24 months of ibrutinib treatment. The chain recombines TRBV19 with TRBJ2-1, with D uncertain. The receptor's source is a human donor with chronic lymphocytic leukemia. CDR3 nucleotides: TGTGCCAGTAAGGACTACAATGAGCAGTTCTTC. Amino acids: CASKDYNEQFF. Full variable domain (rest looked up from reference TRBV19 and TRBJ2-1): DGGITQSPKYLFRKEGQNVTLSCEQNLNHDAMYWYRQDPGQGLRLIYYSQIVNDFQKGDIAEGYSVSREKKESFPLTVTSAQKNPTAFYLCASKDYNEQFFGPGTRLTVL.